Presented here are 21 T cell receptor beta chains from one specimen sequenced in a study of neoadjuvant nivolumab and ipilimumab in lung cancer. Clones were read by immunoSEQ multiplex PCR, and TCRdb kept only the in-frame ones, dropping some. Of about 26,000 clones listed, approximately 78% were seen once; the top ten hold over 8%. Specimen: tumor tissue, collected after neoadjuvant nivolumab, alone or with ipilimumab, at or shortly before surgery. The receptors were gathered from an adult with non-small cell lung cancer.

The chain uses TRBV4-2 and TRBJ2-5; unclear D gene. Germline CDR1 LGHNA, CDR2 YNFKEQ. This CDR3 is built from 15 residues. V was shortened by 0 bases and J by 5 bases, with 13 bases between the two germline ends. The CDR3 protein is CASSQEIDPAETQYF. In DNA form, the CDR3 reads TGTGCCAGCAGCCAAGAGATAGACCCGGCGGAGACCCAGTACTTC.

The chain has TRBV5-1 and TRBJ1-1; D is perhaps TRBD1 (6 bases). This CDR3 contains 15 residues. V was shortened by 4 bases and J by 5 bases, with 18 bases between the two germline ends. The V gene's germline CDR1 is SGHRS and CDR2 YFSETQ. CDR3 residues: CASSPPRDILTEAFF. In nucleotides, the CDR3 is TGCGCCAGCAGCCCTCCCCGGGACATACTTACTGAAGCTTTCTTT.

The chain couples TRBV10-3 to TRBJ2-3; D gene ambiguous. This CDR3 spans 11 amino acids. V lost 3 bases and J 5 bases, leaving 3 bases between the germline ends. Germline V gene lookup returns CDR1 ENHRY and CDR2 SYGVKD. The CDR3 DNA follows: TGTGCCATCAGTGAACAAGATACGCAGTATTTT. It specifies CAISEQDTQYF.

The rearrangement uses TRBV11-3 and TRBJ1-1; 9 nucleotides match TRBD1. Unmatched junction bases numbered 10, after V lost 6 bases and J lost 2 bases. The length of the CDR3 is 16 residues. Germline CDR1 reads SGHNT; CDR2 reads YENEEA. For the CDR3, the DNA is TGTGCCAGCAGACCCACGTGGACAGGGGCAAACACTGAAGCTTTCTTT. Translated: CASRPTWTGANTEAFF.

This CDR3 reads CASSTGGEMVYEQYF. For the CDR3, the DNA is TGTGCCAGCTCAACGGGGGGGGAGATGGTCTACGAGCAGTACTTC. This chain links TRBV18 with TRBJ2-7, with TRBD2 identical over 8 bases. Germline V gene lookup returns CDR1 KGHSH and CDR2 LQKENI. The ends lost 5 bases at V and 3 bases at J; junction bases unmatched: 9. This CDR3 is 15 amino acids long.

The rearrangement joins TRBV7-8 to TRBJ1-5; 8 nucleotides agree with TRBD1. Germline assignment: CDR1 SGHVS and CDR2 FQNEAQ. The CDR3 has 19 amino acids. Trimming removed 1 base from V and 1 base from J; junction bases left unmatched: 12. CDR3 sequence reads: CASSLGPRSGGWSNQPQHF. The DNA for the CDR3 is TGTGCCAGCAGCTTAGGCCCCCGGTCAGGGGGCTGGAGCAATCAGCCCCAGCATTTT. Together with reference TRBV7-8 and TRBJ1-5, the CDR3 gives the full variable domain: GAGVSQSPRYKVAKRGQDVALRCDPISGHVSLFWYQQALGQGPEFLTYFQNEAQLDKSGLPSDRFFAERPEGSVSTLKIQRTQQEDSAVYLCASSLGPRSGGWSNQPQHFGDGTRLSIL.

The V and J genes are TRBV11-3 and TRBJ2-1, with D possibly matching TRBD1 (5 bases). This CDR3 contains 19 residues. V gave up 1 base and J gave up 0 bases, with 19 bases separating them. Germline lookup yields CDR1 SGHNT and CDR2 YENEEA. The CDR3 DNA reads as TGTGCCAGCAGCTTAGTAACTACAGGCGCGACACTCTCCTACAATGAGCAGTTCTTC. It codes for CASSLVTTGATLSYNEQFF.

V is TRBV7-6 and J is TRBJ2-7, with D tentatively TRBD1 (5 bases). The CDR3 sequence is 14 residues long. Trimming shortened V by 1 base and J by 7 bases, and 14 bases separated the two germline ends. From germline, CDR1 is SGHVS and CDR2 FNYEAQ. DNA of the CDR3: TGTGCCAGCAGCTTAGGACAGTTGTCAGGGGAGCAGTACTTC. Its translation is CASSLGQLSGEQYF.

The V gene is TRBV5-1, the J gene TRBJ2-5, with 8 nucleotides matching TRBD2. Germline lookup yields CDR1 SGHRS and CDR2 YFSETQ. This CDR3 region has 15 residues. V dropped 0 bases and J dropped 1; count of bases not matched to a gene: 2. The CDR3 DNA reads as TGCGCCAGCAGCTTGGGTAGCGGGGTCCAAGAGACCCAGTACTTC. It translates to CASSLGSGVQETQYF.

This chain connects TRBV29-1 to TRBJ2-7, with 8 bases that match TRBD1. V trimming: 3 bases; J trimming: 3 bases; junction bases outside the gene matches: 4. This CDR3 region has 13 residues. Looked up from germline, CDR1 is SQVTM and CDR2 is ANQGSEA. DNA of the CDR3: TGCAGCGTTGATTCCACAGGGGGCTACGAGCAGTACTTC. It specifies CSVDSTGGYEQYF.

DNA of the CDR3: TGCGCCAGCAGCTTCGGGACAGGAGATTCCGGGGGAGAGACCCAGTACTTC. Protein: CASSFGTGDSGGETQYF. The chain couples TRBV5-1 to TRBJ2-5; 8 bases are shared with TRBD1. J gave up 4 bases and V 2 bases, and 13 bases lay outside the gene matches. The CDR3 extends over 17 amino acids. Germline V lookup: CDR1 SGHRS, CDR2 YFSETQ. The entire variable domain, with the rest obtained from reference TRBV5-1 and TRBJ2-5, is as follows: KAGVTQTPRYLIKTRGQQVTLSCSPISGHRSVSWYQQTPGQGLQFLFEYFSETQRNKGNFPGRFSGRQFSNSRSEMNVSTLELGDSALYLCASSFGTGDSGGETQYFGPGTRLLVL.

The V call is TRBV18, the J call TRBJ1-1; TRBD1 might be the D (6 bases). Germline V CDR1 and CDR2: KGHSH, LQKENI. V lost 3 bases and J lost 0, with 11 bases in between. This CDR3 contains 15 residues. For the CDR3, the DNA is TGTGCCAGCTCACCCTGGACAGAATTGAACACTGAAGCTTTCTTT. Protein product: CASSPWTELNTEAFF.

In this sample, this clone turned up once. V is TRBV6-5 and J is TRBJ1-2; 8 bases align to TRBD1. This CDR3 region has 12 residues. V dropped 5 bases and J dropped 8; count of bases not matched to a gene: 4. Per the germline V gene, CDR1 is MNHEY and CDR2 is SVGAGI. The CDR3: CASSPGQGGYTF. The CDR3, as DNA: TGTGCCAGCAGTCCTGGACAGGGCGGCTACACCTTC.

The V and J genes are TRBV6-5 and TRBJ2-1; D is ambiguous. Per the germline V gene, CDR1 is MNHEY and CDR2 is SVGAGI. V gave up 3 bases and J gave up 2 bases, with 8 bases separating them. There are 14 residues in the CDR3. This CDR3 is CASSYKFTYNEQFF. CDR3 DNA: TGTGCCAGCAGTTATAAGTTCACCTACAATGAGCAGTTCTTC.

CDR3: CASSPSSASYEQYF. CDR3 coding DNA: TGCGCCAGCAGCCCTTCTAGCGCCTCCTACGAGCAGTACTTC. This chain connects TRBV5-1 to TRBJ2-7, with D possibly TRBD2 on 6 matching bases. Trimming cost V 4 bases and J 0 bases, with 11 bases left between them. The CDR3 has 14 residues. Germline V gene data show CDR1 as SGHRS and CDR2 as YFSETQ.

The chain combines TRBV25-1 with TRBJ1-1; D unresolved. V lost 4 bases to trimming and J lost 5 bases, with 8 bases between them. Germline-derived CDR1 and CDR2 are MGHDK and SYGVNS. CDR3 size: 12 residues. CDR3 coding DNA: TGTGCCAGCAGTGCAAAGGGTACTGAAGCTTTCTTT. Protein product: CASSAKGTEAFF.

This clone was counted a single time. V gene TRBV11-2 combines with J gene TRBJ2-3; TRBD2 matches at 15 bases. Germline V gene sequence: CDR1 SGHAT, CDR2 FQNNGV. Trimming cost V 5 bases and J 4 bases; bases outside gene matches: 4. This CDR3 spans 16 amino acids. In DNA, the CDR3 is TGTGCCAGCAGCCCTCGGACTAGCGGGAGGGCAGATACGCAGTATTTT. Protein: CASSPRTSGRADTQYF.

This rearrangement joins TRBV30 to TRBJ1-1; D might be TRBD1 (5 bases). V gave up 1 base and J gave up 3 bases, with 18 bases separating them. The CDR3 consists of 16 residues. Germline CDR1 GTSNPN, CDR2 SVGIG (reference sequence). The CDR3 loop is CAWSGGSGGFDTEAFF. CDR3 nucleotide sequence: TGTGCCTGGAGTGGTGGGAGTGGGGGATTTGACACTGAAGCTTTCTTT.

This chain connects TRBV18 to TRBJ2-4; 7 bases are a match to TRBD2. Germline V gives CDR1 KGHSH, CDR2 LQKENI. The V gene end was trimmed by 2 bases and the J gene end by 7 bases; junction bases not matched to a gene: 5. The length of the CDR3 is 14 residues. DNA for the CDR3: TGTGCCAGCTCACCAGGACTAGGCTCTAACATTCAGTACTTC. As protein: CASSPGLGSNIQYF. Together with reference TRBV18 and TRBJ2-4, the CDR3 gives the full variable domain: NAGVMQNPRHLVRRRGQEARLRCSPMKGHSHVYWYRQLPEEGLKFMVYLQKENIIDESGMPKERFSAEFPKEGPSILRIQQVVRGDSAAYFCASSPGLGSNIQYFGAGTRLSVL.

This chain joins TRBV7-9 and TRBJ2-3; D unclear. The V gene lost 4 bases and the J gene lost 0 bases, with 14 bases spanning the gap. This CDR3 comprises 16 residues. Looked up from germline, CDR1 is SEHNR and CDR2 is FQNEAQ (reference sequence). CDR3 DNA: TGTGCCAGCAGCTCTCTGGACGGAGCTAGCACAGATACGCAGTATTTT. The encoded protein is CASSSLDGASTDTQYF. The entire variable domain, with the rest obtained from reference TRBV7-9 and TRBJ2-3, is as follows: DTGVSQNPRHKITKRGQNVTFRCDPISEHNRLYWYRQTLGQGPEFLTYFQNEAQLEKSRLLSDRFSAERPKGSFSTLEIQRTEQGDSAMYLCASSSLDGASTDTQYFGPGTRLTVL.

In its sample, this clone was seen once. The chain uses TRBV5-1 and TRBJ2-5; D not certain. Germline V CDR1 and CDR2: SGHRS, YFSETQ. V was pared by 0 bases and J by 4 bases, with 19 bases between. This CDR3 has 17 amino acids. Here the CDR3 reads CASSLARLTSTLETQYF. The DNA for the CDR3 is TGCGCCAGCAGCTTGGCCCGCCTAACTTCAACTCTAGAGACCCAGTACTTC.